One and the same sample provided the 21 T cell receptor beta chains below, sequenced in a study of blood T cell repertoires in COVID-19 (dated by TCRdb to about 2020). The library was made by the immunoSEQ multiplex PCR assay. Sourced from immuneACCESS, this table was stored by TCRdb with only in-frame sequences that have V and J called. A share of the clones is absent; for the studies checked, an unresolved V gene accounts for under half, and the remainder has no known explanation. Present in this sample are 40,000 to 50,000 clones, 80% to 90% of which were seen just once. 6.2% of the sample is taken by the ten largest. Sequencing was done on a sample of peripheral blood. The receptors originated from a human donor in a cohort sampled during active COVID-19.

This clone has just one count. V usage is TRBV6-2 or TRBV6-3 and J usage is TRBJ1-1; perhaps TRBD1 as D (6 bases). Germline V gene data show CDR1 as MNHEY and CDR2 as SVGEGT. V was shortened by 3 bases and J by 6 bases, with 17 bases between the two germline ends. This CDR3 contains 15 residues. The CDR3 here is CASSYPRQQGPEAFF. In nucleotides, the CDR3 is TGTGCCAGCAGTTATCCGCGACAACAGGGCCCTGAAGCTTTCTTT.

J is TRBJ2-7 and V is TRBV6-1; D not resolved. The length of the CDR3 is 13 residues. Germline V CDR1 and CDR2: MNHNS, SASEGT. With 3 bases removed from V and 2 bases from J, the gap between germline ends came to 8 bases. The CDR3 loop is CASSDHRAYEQYF. Here the CDR3 DNA reads TGTGCCAGCAGTGACCACCGGGCCTACGAGCAGTACTTC.

CDR3 region: CASSMGTGRTYAGYTF. CDR3 DNA: TGTGCCAGTAGTATGGGGACAGGGCGAACCTATGCTGGCTACACCTTC. J is TRBJ1-2 and V is TRBV19; 9 bases fit TRBD1. V shed 3 bases, J shed 7 bases, and the junction held 12 bases outside the gene matches. CDR1 and CDR2 from the germline V gene are LNHDA and SQIVND (reference sequence). This CDR3 has 16 residues.

J is TRBJ1-1 and V is TRBV7-2; perhaps TRBD1 as D (5 bases). The CDR3 sequence is 12 residues long. Trimming removed 2 bases from V and 6 bases from J, with 7 bases in between. Germline CDR1 SGHTA, CDR2 FQGNSA. CDR3 region: CASSLSGPEAFF. The CDR3 nucleotides are TGTGCCAGCAGCTTATCAGGGCCTGAAGCTTTCTTT.

This chain links TRBV6-1 with TRBJ1-2, with D uncertain. Trimming cost V 1 base and J 4 bases, with 7 bases left between them. The CDR3 length is 13 residues. Germline CDR1 and CDR2: MNHNS and SASEGT. CDR3: CASSEGGSYGYTF. CDR3 DNA: TGTGCCAGCAGTGAAGGCGGGTCCTATGGCTACACCTTC.

A note on this clone: The sample contains more than one DNA sequence encoding this CDR3. The chain employs TRBV11-2 and TRBJ1-5; 7 bases map to TRBD1. Germline V CDR1 and CDR2: SGHAT, FQNNGV. This CDR3 comprises 15 residues. V was clipped by 0 bases and J by 5 bases; unmatched bases: 4. The CDR3 here is CASSLDPRGDQPQHF. The CDR3 region has the DNA TGTGCCAGCAGCTTAGACCCCAGGGGGGATCAGCCCCAGCATTTT. The whole variable domain, remainder taken from reference TRBV11-2 and TRBJ1-5, is EAGVAQSPRYKIIEKRQSVAFWCNPISGHATLYWYQQILGQGPKLLIQFQNNGVVDDSQLPKDRFSAERLKGVDSTLKIQPAKLEDSAVYLCASSLDPRGDQPQHFGDGTRLSIL.

In this sample, this clone turned up once. J is TRBJ1-2 and V is TRBV10-3; 12 nucleotides align to TRBD1. Germline CDR1 reads ENHRY; CDR2 reads SYGVKD. The length of the CDR3 is 13 residues. The V gene end was trimmed by 11 bases and the J gene end by 7 bases; junction bases not matched to a gene: 8. The CDR3 region is CAAGGQGASGYTF. The CDR3 bases are TGTGCCGCGGGGGGACAGGGGGCAAGTGGCTACACCTTC.

The gene calls are TRBV15 and TRBJ1-4; D is unresolved. CDR1 LNHNV and CDR2 YYDKDF come from the germline V gene (reference sequence). The CDR3 has 16 amino acids. Trimming took off 5 bases at V and 0 bases at J, with 13 bases between the two ends. This chain's CDR3 is CATSFFEPSTNEKLFF. In DNA form, the CDR3 reads TGTGCCACCAGCTTTTTCGAGCCCTCAACTAATGAAAAACTGTTTTTT.

The J gene is TRBJ1-2, the V gene TRBV5-1, with D unclear. The CDR3 has 15 residues. In germline, CDR1 is SGHRS, CDR2 YFSETQ. V shed 1 base and J shed 4 bases, with 14 bases lying between them. Here the CDR3 DNA reads TGCGCCAGCAGCTTGAGCACTTCCCTGTTCTATGGCTACACCTTC. Translating it yields CASSLSTSLFYGYTF.

The chain carries TRBV5-1 and TRBJ2-3; D call uncertain. Germline assignment: CDR1 SGHRS and CDR2 YFSETQ. The CDR3 is made up of 13 amino acids. V was trimmed by 5 bases and J by 4 bases, leaving 11 bases between them. CDR3 nucleotide sequence: TGCGCCAGCAGGATGGGCCGATCAGATACGCAGTATTTT. Translation gives CASRMGRSDTQYF.

The gene calls are TRBV7-7 and TRBJ2-5; 7 nucleotides line up with TRBD2. The CDR3 runs 15 residues. Trimming cost V 5 bases and J 1 base; bases outside gene matches: 7. Germline CDR1 is SSHAT and CDR2 is FNYEAQ (reference sequence). Written as DNA, the CDR3 is TGTGCCAGCAGCGCTCCTGGGGGGGTCCAAGAGACCCAGTACTTC. Residues: CASSAPGGVQETQYF.

This clone was seen only once. The chain joins TRBV2 to TRBJ2-3, with TRBD2 matching 15 bases. This CDR3 has 17 residues. With 5 bases clipped from V and 4 bases from J, the junction kept 7 bases outside the gene matches. The germline gives CDR1 SNHLY, CDR2 FYNNEI. The CDR3: CASSSRTSGGAPDTQYF. The CDR3 bases are TGTGCCAGCAGTTCCCGGACTAGCGGGGGGGCCCCAGATACGCAGTATTTT.

The chain couples TRBV12-3 or TRBV12-4 to TRBJ1-6; D remains ambiguous. This CDR3 comprises 13 residues. Trimming cost V 6 bases and J 8 bases, with 11 bases left between them. CDR3 region: CASSQLIYSPLHF. The DNA of the CDR3 is TGTGCCAGCAGCCAGTTGATATATTCACCCCTCCACTTT.

V is TRBV5-4 and J is TRBJ2-3; 10 bases map to TRBD2. The germline V gene encodes CDR1 SGHNT and CDR2 YYREEE (reference sequence). The CDR3 is 16 residues long. The V segment lost 2 bases and the J segment 5 bases; nucleotides outside the gene matches: 8. The CDR3 DNA reads TGTGCCAGCAGCTTATCGAGCGGGGGGGCCCTAGATACGCAGTATTTT. It yields the protein CASSLSSGGALDTQYF.

Written as DNA, the CDR3 is TGTGCCAGCAGCGAACCGGGGGACAGGACCGGGGAGCTGTTTTTT. This codes for CASSEPGDRTGELFF. J is TRBJ2-2 and V is TRBV11-3, with TRBD1 matching 8 bases. The CDR3 spans 15 residues. Germline trimming cut 5 bases from V and 5 bases from J; bases unmatched to any gene: 7. Germline V lookup: CDR1 SGHNT, CDR2 YENEEA.

This rearrangement joins TRBV7-9 to TRBJ2-5, with 12 bases aligning to TRBD2. V trimming: 4 bases; J trimming: 5 bases; junction bases outside the gene matches: 2. This CDR3 region has 14 residues. Per germline, CDR1 SEHNR and CDR2 FQNEAQ (reference sequence). The CDR3 region has the DNA TGTGCCAGCAGCTCCGGGACTAGCGGGGAGACCCAGTACTTC. The encoded protein is CASSSGTSGETQYF.

This rearrangement joins TRBV5-5 to TRBJ2-5, with D maybe TRBD2 (6 bases). The germline CDR1 and CDR2 sequences are SGHKS and YYEKEE (reference sequence). CDR3 length: 14 amino acids. Trimming pared 0 bases from V and 5 bases from J, leaving 11 bases between. CDR3: CASSLGRDAETQYF. CDR3 bases: TGTGCCAGCAGCTTGGGGCGGGATGCGGAGACCCAGTACTTC.

This rearrangement joins TRBV6-5 to TRBJ1-2; D is uncertain. V lost 7 bases and J 6 bases, leaving 15 bases between the germline ends. Germline loops: CDR1 MNHEY, CDR2 SVGAGI. This CDR3 is 13 amino acids long. The CDR3 DNA reads TGTGCCAGCAACCCGGGTTTGAGGGATGGCTACACCTTC. Encoded protein: CASNPGLRDGYTF.

The chain uses TRBV21-1 and TRBJ2-5; the table gives TRBD1 as D, unverified against the DNA. TRBV21-1 is a known pseudogene. The CDR3 runs to 14 residues. DNA for the CDR3: TGTGCCAGCAGCTCCCCAGGGGGACGGGACAGCTTTGACTTC. It encodes CASSSPGGRDSFDF.

The V and J genes are TRBV30 and TRBJ1-1; 7 positions match TRBD1. Germline CDR1 GTSNPN, CDR2 SVGIG (reference sequence). There are 13 residues in the CDR3. The V gene end was trimmed by 2 bases and the J gene end by 11 bases; junction bases not matched to a gene: 11. CDR3 sequence: CAWSPGQPIVAFF. Written as DNA, the CDR3 is TGTGCCTGGAGTCCGGGACAGCCCATTGTCGCTTTCTTT. Based on the CDR3 plus reference TRBV30 and TRBJ1-1, the full variable domain is SQTIHQWPATLVQPVGSPLSLECTVEGTSNPNLYWYRQAAGRGLQLLFYSVGIGQISSEVPQNLSASRPQDRQFILSSKKLLLSDSGFYLCAWSPGQPIVAFFGQGTRLTVV.

V gene TRBV5-1 combines with J gene TRBJ2-1; a weak D match, TRBD1 (5 bases). With 5 bases removed from V and 2 bases from J, the gap between germline ends came to 14 bases. Germline V gene sequence: CDR1 SGHRS, CDR2 YFSETQ. The CDR3 spans 15 residues. The CDR3 DNA reads as TGCGCCAGCAGAACGGACCCAGGGACCTACAATGAGCAGTTCTTC. It translates to CASRTDPGTYNEQFF.